This T cell receptor beta chain was obtained from a study of cytomegalovirus exposure and HLA in healthy donors. Trimming stripped 0 bases from V and 4 bases from J, with 4 bases between. The germline CDR1 and CDR2 sequences are MNHEY and SMNVEV (reference sequence). The CDR3 runs 13 residues. Of note for this clone: This CDR3 is also generated by other DNA sequences in the sample.

Researchers ran the PCR with 60 Vbeta and 13 Jbeta primers. Profiling relied on immunoSEQ multiplex PCR, and the TCRdb table lists in-frame clones only, not all of them. Of 120,000 to 150,000 clones listed, 82% are singletons. V and J are TRBV27 and TRBJ1-5; D call uncertain. Sequenced material: PBMCs. The clonotype comes from a male donor in good health and CMV-seronegative. The CDR3 sequence: CASSLSLNQPQHF. The CDR3 DNA is TGTGCCAGCAGTTTATCCCTTAATCAGCCCCAGCATTTT.